This TCR beta chain is drawn from a study of blood T cell repertoires in COVID-19. For the study at large: Sources were T cells, B-cell-depleted T cells, or PBMCs; the material itself was cDNA or gDNA.

The CDR3 is 13 residues long. CDR1 is KGHSY, CDR2 FQNENV, per germline. The trim removed 4 bases at V and 4 bases at J, leaving 1 base unmatched. In the authors' workflow: Counts of nucleated cells, estimated from reference gene primer amplification, were obtained. Here immunoSEQ multiplex PCR was the method, and the copy in TCRdb shows in-frame clones only, minus some. For V, J and clone size, that table is used; D and trimming come from the DNA. The sample contains roughly 290,000 clones, approximately 90% of which appear only once. The source material was peripheral blood. The gene calls are TRBV16 and TRBJ2-3, with 8 nucleotides matching TRBD1. The clonotype originates from a young man with acute or convalescent COVID-19. In DNA, the CDR3 is TGTGCCAGCAGCCTACAGGGGGCAGATACGCAGTATTTT. Its protein product is CASSLQGADTQYF.